This TCR beta chain was recovered during a study of PD-1 blockade in classical Hodgkin lymphoma. Study findings and constraints: Newly diagnosed patients were said to have less baseline TCR diversity than healthy donors did. A significant rise in TCR diversity by C4D1 was seen for CD4+ but not CD8+ cells. Patients who responded completely had about the same baseline diversity as newly diagnosed patients.

The time point was: cycle 4 day 1 (C4D1), after more than 5 weeks of nivolumab. After autologous stem cell transplantation all patients relapsed, and prior brentuximab vedotin exposure differed between cohorts. Researchers report purifying CD4+ T cells from thawed PBMCs by magnetic negative selection. V dropped 6 bases and J dropped 3 bases, with 20 bases sitting between them. The CDR3 length is 16 residues. Germline V gives CDR1 MRHNA, CDR2 SNTAGT. Method: immunoSEQ multiplex PCR; TCRdb's copy keeps in-frame clones and lacks some. The profile shows about 21,000 clones, 65% to 80% of them singletons. This clone occurred a few times. Its specificity is unknown.

The TCR comes from a human donor with classical Hodgkin lymphoma. This specimen was CD4+ T cells from blood, taken before the fourth cycle of nivolumab. The chain combines TRBV6-4 with TRBJ1-2; D uncertain. CDR3 in amino acids: CASRGHEGERDYGYTF. CDR3 nucleotides: TGTGCCAGCAGGGGTCATGAGGGAGAGAGGGACTATGGCTACACCTTC.